The 6 T cell receptor beta chains listed next were all sequenced from one sample in a study of T cell responses to AZD1222 COVID-19 vaccine. TCRdb keeps only in-frame clones here, not all; method: immunoSEQ multiplex PCR. This table has more than 110,000 clones, about nine tenths appearing once. This material consisted of peripheral blood, taken on day 0 of AZD1222 vaccination. All receptors come from an adult in good health.

V gene TRBV19 combines with J gene TRBJ1-1; 12 bases agree with TRBD1. Per germline, CDR1 LNHDA and CDR2 SQIVND (reference sequence). J was trimmed by 11 bases and V by 5 bases; bases with no gene match: 9. The CDR3 extends over 14 amino acids. DNA for the CDR3: TGTGCCAGTAGTGTCCGGGACAGGGGGCAAGAGGCTTTCTTT. Translation: CASSVRDRGQEAFF.

This sequence joins TRBV19 and TRBJ2-3; 11 nucleotides align to TRBD2. This CDR3 comprises 14 residues. V lost 8 bases and J lost 4; bases outside the gene matches: 5. Germline CDR1 and CDR2: LNHDA and SQIVND (reference sequence). CDR3 residues: CASLSGRASDTQYF. The CDR3 coding sequence is TGTGCCAGTCTTAGCGGGAGGGCCTCAGATACGCAGTATTTT.

The J gene is TRBJ2-3, the V gene TRBV2; 7 bases agree with TRBD1. Per the germline V gene, CDR1 is SNHLY and CDR2 is FYNNEI. This CDR3 has 14 amino acids. Trimming took 3 bases from V and 5 from J; bases not matched to a gene: 5. The CDR3 loop reads CASSDRQGVDTQYF. The CDR3 bases are TGTGCCAGCAGTGATAGGCAGGGGGTAGATACGCAGTATTTT.

Notes on this clone: Within the sample, other DNA sequences also encode this same CDR3. V and J are TRBV18 and TRBJ1-1; 8 bases match TRBD1. Per the germline V gene, CDR1 is KGHSH and CDR2 is LQKENI. The CDR3 has 13 residues. V gave up 3 bases and J gave up 4 bases; unmatched junction bases: 1. CDR3 residues: CASSPTGGTEAFF. CDR3 bases: TGTGCCAGCTCACCTACAGGGGGCACTGAAGCTTTCTTT. The variable domain in full, completed from reference TRBV18 and TRBJ1-1, reads NAGVMQNPRHLVRRRGQEARLRCSPMKGHSHVYWYRQLPEEGLKFMVYLQKENIIDESGMPKERFSAEFPKEGPSILRIQQVVRGDSAAYFCASSPTGGTEAFFGQGTRLTVV.

This clone was detected once. CDR3 region: CASSRGLAFGLNTEAFF. In DNA form, the CDR3 reads TGTGCCAGCAGCAGGGGGCTGGCATTTGGGCTGAACACTGAAGCTTTCTTT. The gene calls are TRBV6-2 or TRBV6-3 and TRBJ1-1; TRBD1 matches at 8 bases. V gave up 6 bases and J gave up 0 bases; unmatched junction bases: 12. The CDR3 has 17 amino acids. Germline CDR1 reads MNHEY; CDR2 reads SVGEGT.

The CDR3 loop is CAAIGGDRGSFSYEQYF. The CDR3 DNA reads as TGCGCCGCTATCGGGGGGGACAGGGGGTCATTTTCCTACGAGCAGTACTTC. The chain joins TRBV10-1 to TRBJ2-7; 11 bases match TRBD1. Looked up from germline, CDR1 is WNHNN and CDR2 is SYGVQD (reference sequence). The trim removed 11 bases at V and 1 base at J, leaving 16 bases unmatched. This CDR3 contains 17 residues.